Shown below are 21 T cell receptor beta chains from a single sample sequenced in a study of shared clonotypes between healthy human individuals. CD45RO-negative, CCR7-selected cells formed the naive CD8 fraction, which excluded terminally differentiated effector memory CD45RA+ cells. The data were produced by immunoSEQ multiplex PCR, yet TCRdb's version contains in-frame clones alone and is incomplete. The data contain hundreds of thousands of clones, 95% to 97% of them singletons. Sample: naive CD8+ T cells sorted from blood. These receptors originate from a woman between 25 and 40 years old in good health.

The rearrangement joins TRBV28 to TRBJ2-7; D gene ambiguous. This CDR3 has 13 residues. V gave up 5 bases and J gave up 5 bases, with 13 bases separating them. CDR1 is MDHEN, CDR2 SYDVKM, per germline. The CDR3 protein is CASSADQFDEQYF. CDR3 coding DNA: TGTGCCAGCAGTGCCGATCAATTTGACGAGCAGTACTTC.

The rearrangement links TRBV27 to TRBJ2-5; 10 bases are a match to TRBD1. Germline CDR1 MNHEY, CDR2 SMNVEV (reference sequence). Unmatched junction bases numbered 9, after V lost 4 bases and J lost 4 bases. This CDR3 comprises 16 residues. CDR3 residues: CASSSIRDRGTETQYF. CDR3 nucleotide sequence: TGTGCCAGCAGTTCAATCCGGGACAGGGGTACAGAGACCCAGTACTTC.

The rearrangement links TRBV5-6 to TRBJ1-2; D not resolved. Germline loops: CDR1 SGHDT, CDR2 YYEEEE. CDR3 length: 14 amino acids. Trimming removed 0 bases at V and 4 bases at J, with 10 bases between. The CDR3 sequence: CASSLGVLGYGYTF. The DNA for the CDR3 is TGTGCCAGCAGCTTGGGGGTTCTTGGCTATGGCTACACCTTC.

This clone occurred a few times. This chain links TRBV5-1 with TRBJ2-7; D possibly corresponds to TRBD1 (5 bases). The CDR3 loop spans 13 amino acids. The V and J ends lost 2 bases and 2 bases respectively, with 8 bases between them. Germline V lookup: CDR1 SGHRS, CDR2 YFSETQ. The CDR3 reads CASSFGQAYEQYF. CDR3 sequence (DNA): TGCGCCAGCAGCTTCGGACAAGCCTACGAGCAGTACTTC.

This chain connects TRBV28 to TRBJ1-2; no definite D call. The germline V gene has CDR1 MDHEN and CDR2 SYDVKM. V was clipped by 7 bases and J by 1 base, with 10 bases between them. The CDR3 loop spans 13 amino acids. The CDR3 loop reads CASKVVDNYGYTF. The CDR3 DNA is TGTGCCAGCAAAGTAGTAGATAACTATGGCTACACCTTC.

V usage is TRBV2 and J usage is TRBJ1-3; D is uncertain. Germline loops: CDR1 SNHLY, CDR2 FYNNEI. The germline V and J ends were trimmed by 1 base and 0 bases, with 7 bases remaining between them. The CDR3 sequence is 15 residues long. CDR3 region: CASSEGVSSGNTIYF. The CDR3, as DNA: TGTGCCAGCAGTGAAGGGGTTAGCTCTGGAAACACCATATATTTT.

This clone was counted once. The chain carries TRBV19 and TRBJ1-5; 7 positions match TRBD1. The CDR3 sequence is 17 residues long. The germline CDR1 and CDR2 sequences are LNHDA and SQIVND (reference sequence). J lost 9 bases, V lost 0 bases, and 14 bases had no gene match. This CDR3 is CASSIDGDSFPVPPQHF. The CDR3 nucleotides read TGTGCCAGTAGTATAGATGGGGACAGCTTTCCTGTTCCGCCCCAGCATTTT.

Here the CDR3 DNA reads TGTGCCAGTAGTATGGGCACCTCCTACGAGCAGTACTTC. This encodes CASSMGTSYEQYF. The chain couples TRBV19 to TRBJ2-7; unclear D gene. V was cut by 3 bases and J by 0 bases, with 6 bases left in between. The CDR3 loop spans 13 amino acids. Germline CDR1 reads LNHDA; CDR2 reads SQIVND (reference sequence).

The rearrangement links TRBV5-6 to TRBJ2-7; D gene unclear. Germline V lookup: CDR1 SGHDT, CDR2 YYEEEE. This CDR3 is 13 amino acids long. V shed 2 bases and J shed 5 bases, with 11 bases lying between them. In DNA form, the CDR3 reads TGTGCCAGCAGCTTCACCCCTTTCGACGAGCAGTACTTC. Translation gives CASSFTPFDEQYF.

V is TRBV28 and J is TRBJ2-7; possible D gene TRBD2, 6 bases. With 6 bases removed from V and 5 bases from J, the gap between germline ends came to 17 bases. This CDR3 has 14 residues. Germline V gene data show CDR1 as MDHEN and CDR2 as SYDVKM. The CDR3, as DNA: TGTGCCAGCAGCCCTCTACGGGTAGCGGACGAGCAGTACTTC. Residues: CASSPLRVADEQYF.

The chain uses TRBV28 and TRBJ2-5; D is unclear. The closer fit of TRBJ2-7 to the DNA end suggests the J call may be wrong. This CDR3 region has 13 residues. Germline V gives CDR1 MDHEN, CDR2 SYDVKM. The CDR3 coding sequence is TGTGCCAGCAGCCGCCTCCTCTCCTACGAGCAGTACTTC. Encoded protein: CASSRLLSYEQYF.

The rearrangement links TRBV4-1 to TRBJ2-7, with TRBD2 matching over 11 bases. In germline, CDR1 is MGHRA, CDR2 YSYEKL. This CDR3 spans 15 amino acids. V was pared by 1 base and J by 3 bases, with 2 bases of the junction left unmatched. CDR3 bases: TGCGCCAGCAGCCAAGTGACTAGCGGGAACTACGAGCAGTACTTC. This encodes CASSQVTSGNYEQYF.

V gene TRBV15 combines with J gene TRBJ2-7; TRBD2 matches 10 bases. V trimming: 0 bases; J trimming: 3 bases; junction bases outside the gene matches: 11. This CDR3 has 18 residues. Germline V lookup: CDR1 LNHNV, CDR2 YYDKDF (reference sequence). CDR3 sequence: CATSRDSQKREGLYEQYF. CDR3 in DNA: TGTGCCACCAGCAGAGACTCCCAAAAGCGGGAGGGCCTCTACGAGCAGTACTTC.

The J gene is TRBJ2-1, the V gene TRBV13; 13 positions match TRBD2. The CDR3 contains 16 residues. The J segment lost 8 bases and the V segment lost 1 base, leaving 5 bases of the junction unmatched. Germline CDR1 is PRHDT and CDR2 is FYEKMQ (reference sequence). CDR3 nucleotides: TGTGCCAGCAGCTTAGAAGGACTAGCGGGAGAATATGAGCAGTTCTTC. The encoded protein is CASSLEGLAGEYEQFF.

The V call is TRBV4-1, the J call TRBJ2-7; D possibly corresponds to TRBD2 (5 bases). With 4 bases removed from V and 4 bases from J, the gap between germline ends came to 20 bases. CDR3 size: 16 residues. The V gene's germline CDR1 is MGHRA and CDR2 YSYEKL. This CDR3 is CASSLGGSGSRYEQYF. Written as DNA, the CDR3 is TGCGCCAGCAGCCTCGGAGGAAGCGGATCCCGATACGAGCAGTACTTC.

The CDR3 loop is CASRTGVSGNTIYF. The CDR3 bases are TGTGCCAGCAGGACAGGAGTCTCTGGAAACACCATATATTTT. The V gene is TRBV6-5, the J gene TRBJ1-3; a possible D gene is TRBD1 (6 bases). Germline V CDR1 and CDR2: MNHEY, SVGAGI. This CDR3 contains 14 residues. The V gene lost 6 bases and the J gene lost 0 bases, with 9 bases spanning the gap.

The V and J genes are TRBV19 and TRBJ2-4, with 11 bases fitting TRBD2. The V gene end was trimmed by 7 bases and the J gene end by 9 bases; junction bases not matched to a gene: 8. Germline CDR1 LNHDA, CDR2 SQIVND (reference sequence). The CDR3 is 14 amino acids. CDR3: CASTTSGSDGIQYF. CDR3 nucleotide sequence: TGTGCCAGTACCACTAGCGGGAGCGACGGCATTCAGTACTTC.

The chain has TRBV10-1 and TRBJ1-5, with D tentatively TRBD1 (5 bases). Trimming removed 4 bases at V and 7 bases at J, with 11 bases between. This CDR3 is 13 amino acids long. Germline CDR1 reads WNHNN; CDR2 reads SYGVQD (reference sequence). The CDR3 here is CASSGRGGQPQHF. CDR3 bases: TGCGCCAGCAGTGGAAGGGGCGGGCAGCCCCAGCATTTT.

As concerns this clone: Other nucleotide sequences from this sample produce the same CDR3. The chain carries TRBV29-1 and TRBJ2-3, with D tentatively TRBD1 (6 bases). CDR3 length: 14 amino acids. The V end was cut by 3 bases, the J end by 4 bases, with 14 bases between. Germline V CDR1 and CDR2: SQVTM, ANQGSEA. The CDR3 is CSVEGTGISDTQYF. CDR3 DNA sequence: TGCAGCGTTGAGGGCACAGGGATTTCAGATACGCAGTATTTT.

This chain links TRBV5-6 with TRBJ2-7, with 9 bases aligning to TRBD1. The germline V gene encodes CDR1 SGHDT and CDR2 YYEEEE. V dropped 2 bases and J dropped 5; count of bases not matched to a gene: 11. There are 16 residues in the CDR3. The CDR3 nucleotides read TGTGCCAGCAGCTTTGAAGGACAGGGGCTATGGAACGAGCAGTACTTC. It encodes CASSFEGQGLWNEQYF. The whole variable domain, remainder taken from reference TRBV5-6 and TRBJ2-7, is DAGVTQSPTHLIKTRGQQVTLRCSPKSGHDTVSWYQQALGQGPQFIFQYYEEEERQRGNFPDRFSGHQFPNYSSELNVNALLLGDSALYLCASSFEGQGLWNEQYFGPGTRLTVT.

The V call is TRBV19, the J call TRBJ1-1; possible D gene TRBD1, 6 bases. The CDR3 is 14 residues long. The germline V gene has CDR1 LNHDA and CDR2 SQIVND (reference sequence). Trimming stripped 3 bases from V and 3 bases from J, with 11 bases between. CDR3 region: CASSMTGDDTEAFF. Here the CDR3 DNA reads TGTGCCAGTAGTATGACAGGAGACGACACTGAAGCTTTCTTT.